The sequence of this TCR beta chain was determined in a study of human T cells and chemical hapten exposure (dated by TCRdb to the early 2020s). With regard to the full study: For sensitization, 2% DPC in acetone was applied to a roughly 2 cm by roughly 2 cm area of upper inner arm skin. Patch testing was performed on the upper back with Finn chambers containing 0.01% DPC, and the patch tests were scored after 6 days according to International Contact Dermatitis Research Group standards. Alopecia areata with under or over 50% scalp involvement, alopecia totalis and alopecia universalis were represented in the patient cohort, which was mostly female. Throughout the study period of about 25 weeks, patients also received therapeutic DPC doses to the scalp every week. The study tracked peripheral blood TCR repertoire changes in vivo during primary and secondary sensitization to the hapten diphenylcyclopropenone (DPC) in alopecia patients. Libraries were combined into a pool for sequencing, and differences in TCR yield between samples came mainly from small differences in library volumes within the pool. Blood for TCR sequencing was provided by twenty-nine alopecia patients at one to four time points (pre-sensitization, 2, 6 and 24 weeks). Blood was sampled from patients pre-sensitization (week 0) and at 2, 6 and about 24 weeks after DPC sensitization. Results and caveats for the whole study, not just this receptor: Expanded TCRs formed significantly more large CDR3 similarity clusters than pre-sensitization or healthy control sets, consistent with antigen-driven responses. Because every patient had alopecia, a presumed autoimmune disease, the patients' immune response might differ from that of healthy individuals. Patch test score correlated positively with the number of PT1 expanded TCRs, reaching significance at thresholds 8, 16 and 32 but not at 4. Repeated subsampling changed both the strength of the expansion versus patch-test correlation and the threshold at which that correlation became significant. The number of TCRs above 1 in 1000 frequency did not change with DPC sensitization; there was no evidence of global repertoire structure alterations.

Libraries were built with RACE. Sequencer: NextSeq 500. During library preparation, unique molecular identifiers were attached to individual cDNA molecules so that TCRs could be counted quantitatively and reproducibly. Both TCR alpha and TCR beta chains were sequenced from each blood RNA sample. In the original analysis: A median of about 89,000 TCRs per sample was observed, with a range of about 20,000 to 700,000. The Decombinator software suite was used to annotate V, J and CDR3 in the TCR reads. For the PS versus PT1 abundance plots, all samples were subsampled to the same number of TCRs (28,000). TCRs were defined as expanded if absent before sensitization and observed at least eight times at the 2-week time point. TCRdb trimmed public reads at Q25 via fastp, called clones via MiXCR and kept in-frame beta chains. Every distinct CDR3 protein forms one entry, paired with its most common genes and DNA. The V and J calls follow TCRdb's processing rather than the paper's. The sample profile shows 75,000 to 100,000 distinct CDR3 sequences; about an eighth of them were found once. The top ten clones comprise over 2% of the sample.

About this clonotype itself: Its antigen is not yet known. This sequence may be a read error, since a much larger clone differs from it by one base.

The germline V gene gives CDR1 as SGDLS and CDR2 as YYNGEE. The V and J ends are trimmed by 0 bases and 12 bases, leaving 16 bases between them. The CDR3, cysteine through phenylalanine, is 14 amino acids long. The entry retains the CDR3 DNA only, 42 bases that are in frame from base 1. Read against the paper, the sample's time point label means: patch test 1, 2 weeks after DPC sensitization. Taken with the paper, the label for treatment or condition translates to: therapeutic diphenylcyclopropenone sensitization with weekly scalp DPC. At every patch-test visit, the blood draw took place before the patch test was put on. Patients were eligible if aged 18 to 70, diagnosed with alopecia and judged suitable for DPC therapy, and pregnant patients were excluded. Total RNA was isolated from unfractionated whole blood collected in Tempus Blood RNA tubes.

The input for sequencing was whole blood, taken in connection with sensitization to the hapten diphenylcyclopropenone (DPC). The chain joins TRBV9 to TRBJ2-1; the D segment could be TRBD1, given 5 matching bases. The receptor was derived from a woman aged 40 to 55 with alopecia areata. Some clones in this sample may be carry-over from other donors' samples. The DNA is as follows: TGTGCCAGCAGCGTAGGGGGCGACCCCTGGGGGCAGTTCTTC. Translated, it gives CASSVGGDPWGQFF. Here the CDR3 is joined to the reference TRBV9 and TRBJ2-1 genes, and the full variable domain is: DSGVTQTPKHLITATGQRVTLRCSPRSGDLSVYWYQQSLDQGLQFLIQYYNGEERAKGNILERFSAQQFPDLHSELNLSSLELGDSALYFCASSVGGDPWGQFFGPGTRLTVL.